The rows below give T cell receptor beta chains drawn from one sample of a study of blood T cell repertoires in COVID-19. TCRdb's table, derived via immunoSEQ multiplex PCR, lists solely in-frame clones and lacks some. The data contain roughly 400,000 clones, roughly 90% of them singletons. The sequenced sample was PBMCs or T cells enriched from blood (not recorded which). All receptors derive from a woman between 40 and 55 years old who had been exposed to COVID-19. CDR3s include the opening cysteine and the closing phenylalanine or tryptophan. Fields, in order: clone size, D gene, J gene, V gene, CDR3 DNA, CDR3 protein. The D gene is left open where the match is weak. Expanded clones get a size class; other rows say once, few or many, or leave the size out.

size: .
D: .
J: TRBJ2-3
V: TRBV7-9
DNA: TGTGCCAGCAGCTTATTGGCGGGGGCGGCAGATACGCAGTATTTT
CDR3: CASSLLAGAADTQYF

size: .
D: .
J: TRBJ2-3
V: TRBV24-1
DNA: TGTGCCACCAGTGGTCGGGGTTTCACAGATACGCAGTATTTT
CDR3: CATSGRGFTDTQYF

size: .
D: .
J: TRBJ2-5
V: TRBV7-8
DNA: TGTGCCAGCAGCTTACGGGATACTGTGCGTCAAGAACAGACCCAGTACTTC
CDR3: CASSLRDTVRQEQTQYF

size: .
D: TRBD2
J: TRBJ2-5
V: TRBV7-2
DNA: TGTGCCAGCAGCTTATTAGGACTAGCTCCGATGGCCCAGTACTTC
CDR3: CASSLLGLAPMAQYF

size: .
D: .
J: TRBJ2-3
V: TRBV10-3
DNA: TGTGCCATCAGCGCAGACTGGAGTAGCACAGATACGCAGTATTTT
CDR3: CAISADWSSTDTQYF

size: .
D: TRBD2
J: TRBJ2-7
V: TRBV19
DNA: TGTGCCAGTAGTATAGCCCGGACTAGCGGGAACGAGCAGTACTTC
CDR3: CASSIARTSGNEQYF

size: few
D: TRBD1
J: TRBJ2-7
V: TRBV7-2
DNA: TGTGCCAGCAGCTTAGAATCCCGGGACAGGGCATCCGAGCAGTACTTC
CDR3: CASSLESRDRASEQYF

size: .
D: TRBD1
J: TRBJ2-7
V: TRBV5-1
DNA: TGCGCCAGCAGCTGGGGGACAGGGGGGTACGAGCAGTACTTC
CDR3: CASSWGTGGYEQYF

size: few
D: .
J: TRBJ2-7
V: TRBV10-3
DNA: TGTGCCATCAGTGACCACACGCTGGAGTACTTC
CDR3: CAISDHTLEYF

size: once
D: .
J: TRBJ2-2
V: TRBV19
DNA: TGTGCCAGTAGTATAGACGGAGGGACCGGGGAGCTGTTTTTT
CDR3: CASSIDGGTGELFF

size: .
D: .
J: TRBJ2-7
V: TRBV11-3
DNA: TGTGCCAGCAGCTTAGATCCAGGTAGCCAGGGGCAGTACTTC
CDR3: CASSLDPGSQGQYF

size: once
D: .
J: TRBJ1-2
V: TRBV7-3
DNA: TGTGCCAGCAGCTTGGGCGGGTCGGGAGGCTACACCTTC
CDR3: CASSLGGSGGYTF

size: .
D: .
J: TRBJ1-3
V: TRBV9
DNA: TGTGCCAGCAGCCAAATCACAGGGTGGGCTGGAAACACCATATATTTT
CDR3: CASSQITGWAGNTIYF

size: .
D: .
J: TRBJ2-5
V: TRBV19
DNA: TGTGCCAGTAGTGGGATGGAGCGGGTTCAAGAGACCCAGTACTTC
CDR3: CASSGMERVQETQYF

size: .
D: .
J: TRBJ1-5
V: TRBV5-5
DNA: TGTGCCAGCAGCTTGGGGGGACGGGGGAACAATCAGCCCCAGCATTTT
CDR3: CASSLGGRGNNQPQHF

size: .
D: .
J: TRBJ1-4
V: TRBV6-5
DNA: TGTGCCACCCGAGGACACTCACCAACTAATGAAAAACTGTTTTTT
CDR3: CATRGHSPTNEKLFF

size: .
D: TRBD1
J: TRBJ1-2
V: TRBV19
DNA: TGTGCCAGTAGTTTCCGGACAGGGGAATTACGGGACTATGGCTACACCTTC
CDR3: CASSFRTGELRDYGYTF

size: .
D: TRBD1
J: TRBJ1-1
V: TRBV28
DNA: TGTGCCAGCAGGGATACAGGGGGCACTGAAGCTTTCTTT
CDR3: CASRDTGGTEAFF

size: .
D: .
J: TRBJ1-1
V: TRBV7-2
DNA: TGTGCCAGCAGAACCCGGGACAAGATATTGAACACTGAAGCTTTCTTT
CDR3: CASRTRDKILNTEAFF

size: .
D: TRBD1
J: TRBJ1-5
V: TRBV2
DNA: TGTGCCAGCAGTTCCGCGGACAGGGGCCGCAATCAGCCCCAGCATTTT
CDR3: CASSSADRGRNQPQHF

size: .
D: .
J: TRBJ2-7
V: TRBV1
DNA: TGCACCAGCAGCCATCGGGAGGTAGCGGGAAGGTACGAGCAGTACTTC
CDR3: CTSSHREVAGRYEQYF

size: few
D: .
J: TRBJ2-2
V: TRBV27
DNA: TGTGCCAGCAGCCGGGGAAACACCGGGGAGCTGTTTTTT
CDR3: CASSRGNTGELFF

size: .
D: TRBD2
J: TRBJ2-1
V: TRBV11-1
DNA: TGTGCCAGCAGCCCTCTAGCGGGCCCTTACAATGAGCAGTTCTTC
CDR3: CASSPLAGPYNEQFF

size: .
D: TRBD1
J: TRBJ1-5
V: TRBV10-3
DNA: TGTGCCATCAGCCCGGGACAGGGTCAGCCCCAGCATTTT
CDR3: CAISPGQGQPQHF

size: .
D: .
J: TRBJ2-7
V: TRBV3-1/TRBV3-2
DNA: TGTGCCAGCAGCCAAGCTATAGGGGCGTCCTACGAGCAGTACTTC
CDR3: CASSQAIGASYEQYF

size: .
D: TRBD1
J: TRBJ1-2
V: TRBV2
DNA: TGTGCCAGCAATAGGGGACAGCTCTATGGCTACACCTTC
CDR3: CASNRGQLYGYTF

size: .
D: .
J: TRBJ1-2
V: TRBV18
DNA: TGTGCCAGCTCCCGTAACTATGGCTACACCTTC
CDR3: CASSRNYGYTF

size: .
D: TRBD1
J: TRBJ2-5
V: TRBV5-1
DNA: TGCGCCAGCAGCTCCCCGGCGGGACAGGGTTTAGGGGAGACCCAGTACTTC
CDR3: CASSSPAGQGLGETQYF

size: .
D: TRBD1
J: TRBJ2-1
V: TRBV6-2/TRBV6-3
DNA: TGTGCCAGCAGTTACTCGAGGACAGGGGGATACAATGAGCAGTTCTTC
CDR3: CASSYSRTGGYNEQFF

size: .
D: TRBD2
J: TRBJ2-1
V: TRBV29-1
DNA: TGCAGCGTTGAGGCAGCGGGAGTCAATGAGCAGTTCTTC
CDR3: CSVEAAGVNEQFF

size: once
D: .
J: TRBJ1-2
V: TRBV29-1
DNA: TGCAGCGTTGAAGATCCGACATTAAACTATGGCTACACCTTC
CDR3: CSVEDPTLNYGYTF

size: .
D: TRBD2
J: TRBJ2-1
V: TRBV5-1
DNA: TGCGCCAGCAGCCTAAGCGGGACTATCTACAATGAGCAGTTCTTC
CDR3: CASSLSGTIYNEQFF

size: .
D: TRBD1
J: TRBJ1-5
V: TRBV6-6
DNA: TGTGCCAGCAGTTCCACGGACAGGGGGGGCAATCAGCCCCAGCATTTT
CDR3: CASSSTDRGGNQPQHF

size: .
D: .
J: TRBJ1-1
V: TRBV29-1
DNA: TGCAGCTACAGGGTTAGGGACACTGAAGCTTTCTTT
CDR3: CSYRVRDTEAFF

size: .
D: TRBD2
J: TRBJ2-4
V: TRBV27
DNA: TGTGCCAGCAGTTCCCTAACTCTAGCGGGAGCGGTATACATTCAGTACTTC
CDR3: CASSSLTLAGAVYIQYF

size: once
D: TRBD1
J: TRBJ1-2
V: TRBV3-1/TRBV3-2
DNA: TGTGCCAGCAGCCAAGTTCAAGGAAGCCGACAGGGTTCCAAATCTACTAACTATGGCTACACCTTC
CDR3: CASSQVQGSRQGSKSTNYGYTF

size: .
D: TRBD1
J: TRBJ1-6
V: TRBV20-1
DNA: TGCAGTGCTAGTAAGGGACAGGGCATTGGGGGGTATAATTCACCCCTCCACTTT
CDR3: CSASKGQGIGGYNSPLHF

size: .
D: .
J: TRBJ1-2
V: TRBV11-2
DNA: TGTGCCAGCAACCTTGTCGACAAGAACTATGGCTACACCTTC
CDR3: CASNLVDKNYGYTF

size: .
D: TRBD1
J: TRBJ1-2
V: TRBV9
DNA: TGTGCCAGCAGCCCCATGGTGGACAGGGACAATGGTGGCTACACCTTC
CDR3: CASSPMVDRDNGGYTF

size: once
D: .
J: TRBJ1-1
V: TRBV19
DNA: TGTGCCAGTAGTAACGGGTATCGAGGCGACACTGAAGCTTTCTTT
CDR3: CASSNGYRGDTEAFF